This T cell receptor (beta chain) was profiled in a study of blood T cell repertoires in COVID-19. Study in general: The samples span acute and convalescent COVID-19 from the United States, Italy and Spain.

Original processing notes: Nucleated cell number was recorded as an estimate derived from reference gene primer amplification. Method: immunoSEQ multiplex PCR; TCRdb's copy keeps in-frame clones and lacks some. V and J calls and clone size are given by that table; D and trimming were obtained from the DNA. The sample has around 160,000 clones; 75% to 90% are singletons. Germline-derived CDR1 and CDR2 are MNHEY and SMNVEV (reference sequence). This CDR3 has 11 residues. Trimming shortened V by 7 bases and J by 10 bases, and 11 bases separated the two germline ends. Recruited during active infection, patients (from Seattle) were subsequently followed longitudinally.

The sequence derives from a woman in her sixties or seventies with COVID-19, enrolled during active disease. This chain uses TRBV27 with TRBJ2-1; TRBD2 might be the D (5 bases). The sequenced material came from peripheral blood. This CDR3 reads CASNTRGEQFF. The CDR3 coding sequence is TGTGCCAGCAACACCCGAGGGGAGCAGTTCTTC.